The T cell receptor beta chain described here comes from a study of CXCR3-negative and CXCR3-positive naive CD8 T cells. Notes on the study in general: Naive CXCR3-positive cells had TRB CDR3s more hydrophobic than those of CXCR3-negative naive cells. With CXCR3 expression partially decreased after cryopreservation, most assays relied on fresh PBMCs. Both of the naive subsets showed about the same high diversity, but memory CD8+ cells had much less.

Within the CD8+ T cell compartment, naive cells were CD45RO-CCR7+CD27+CD95-. By frequency, this clonotype is medium-sized (0.01 to 0.1%). Its antigen is currently unknown. It was by 5' RACE with UMI labels that the TRB cDNA libraries were prepared. Reprocessing the 5' RACE reads, TCRdb reports a single entry for every CDR3 protein and omits DNA. This table lists thousands of distinct CDR3 sequences. The sample comprised naive CXCR3- CD8+ T cells from blood. Subset given: CD45RO-CCR7+CD27+CD95- naive CD8+ T cells lacking CXCR3 (TNR3-). This TCR was recovered from a human donor in good health. Some clones in this sample may be carry-over from other donors' samples.

The CDR3 loop is CASSYGSYTDTQYF. The gene calls are TRBV6-5 and TRBJ2-3. Germline V lookup: CDR1 MNHEY, CDR2 SVGAGI. The CDR3 covers 14 residues.